A selection of T cell receptor beta chains follows, all from one sample in a study of cytomegalovirus exposure and HLA in healthy donors. The method was immunoSEQ multiplex PCR; TCRdb's version includes in-frame clones alone and lacks a portion of them. The top ten clones hold over 4% of a sample with more than 100,000 clones, around 77% of them seen once. The sequenced sample consisted of PBMCs. Receptors were obtained from a man between 45 and 60 years old in good health and CMV-seropositive. The CDR3 runs from the conserved cysteine through the conserved F or W. A D gene is named only where the DNA matches it firmly. The listing skips clone size in some rows; elsewhere it reads once, few, many or a size class.

size	V	J	D	length	DNA	CDR3
few	TRBV29-1	TRBJ2-3	TRBD2	16	TGCAGCGTTCCCCCCCCGCAGCGGGAAAGCACAGATACGCAGTATTTT	CSVPPPQRESTDTQYF
-	TRBV2	TRBJ2-5	TRBD1	17	TGTGCCAGCAGTCACATCGGGGGACAGGGGAGGTCAGAGACCCAGTACTTC	CASSHIGGQGRSETQYF
-	TRBV5-4	TRBJ2-3	-	15	TGTGCCAGCAGCTTGGAGCAGACTCGCACAGATACGCAGTATTTT	CASSLEQTRTDTQYF
-	TRBV28	TRBJ2-1	TRBD2	16	TGTGCCAGCAGTTCCACTAGCGGGAGAATCTACAATGAGCAGTTCTTC	CASSSTSGRIYNEQFF
-	TRBV2	TRBJ2-1	-	12	TGTGCCAGCAGCGGCCTCGGGTATGAGCAGTTCTTC	CASSGLGYEQFF
few	TRBV7-3	TRBJ2-2	TRBD1	14	TGTGCCAGCAGCGCCCAGGGGGCGGTCGGGGAGCTGTTTTTT	CASSAQGAVGELFF
-	TRBV7-9	TRBJ2-5	TRBD2	16	TGTGCCAGCAGCTTAGTACTAGCGGGAGTAAGAGAGACCCAGTACTTC	CASSLVLAGVRETQYF
few	TRBV15	TRBJ2-7	TRBD2	17	TGTGCCACCAGCAGAGATGGCCTAGCGGGAACTTCCTACGAGCAGTACTTC	CATSRDGLAGTSYEQYF
-	TRBV28	TRBJ2-2	TRBD2	15	TGTGCCAGCAGTTCTTTGGCGGGAGTCACCGGGGAGCTGTTTTTT	CASSSLAGVTGELFF
-	TRBV18	TRBJ2-5	TRBD1	15	TGTGCCAGCTCACCCGGGACAGGCCCCTGGGAGACCCAGTACTTC	CASSPGTGPWETQYF
few	TRBV5-6	TRBJ2-1	TRBD2	15	TGTGCCAGCAGCTTGGGACTAGCGGTCGACAATGAGCAGTTCTTC	CASSLGLAVDNEQFF
-	TRBV11-1	TRBJ2-5	-	12	TGTGCCAGCAGCTTTGACAGAGAGACCCAGTACTTC	CASSFDRETQYF
few	TRBV29-1	TRBJ1-2	-	12	TGCAGCGTTGAAGATACGGGTGGTGGCTACACCTTC	CSVEDTGGGYTF
-	TRBV7-2	TRBJ2-1	TRBD2	15	TGTGCCAGCAGCTTAGTCCCGGGAGGGCGTAATGAGCAGTTCTTC	CASSLVPGGRNEQFF
-	TRBV6-9	TRBJ2-5	TRBD1	16	TGTGCCAGCAGTTGCTCCGGGACAGGGGGCCAAGAGACCCAGTACTTC	CASSCSGTGGQETQYF
once	TRBV10-3	TRBJ2-3	TRBD1	15	TGTGCCATCAGCGCCGGGACAGGGAACACAGATACGCAGTATTTT	CAISAGTGNTDTQYF
-	TRBV13	TRBJ2-5	TRBD2	16	TGTGCCAGCAGCCAGACTAGCGGGAGGGCCCGAGAGACCCAGTACTTC	CASSQTSGRARETQYF
-	TRBV28	TRBJ2-4	-	17	TGTGCCAGCAGCCCTCTCGACGGAGGTGGAGCCAAAAACATTCAGTACTTC	CASSPLDGGGAKNIQYF
once	TRBV30	TRBJ2-5	-	13	TGTGCCAGCCATAGGGGGACGGCAGAGACCCAGTACTTC	CASHRGTAETQYF
-	TRBV19	TRBJ2-5	TRBD1	15	TGTGCCAGTAGGGCAGGGGGCATGGGCCAAGAGACCCAGTACTTC	CASRAGGMGQETQYF